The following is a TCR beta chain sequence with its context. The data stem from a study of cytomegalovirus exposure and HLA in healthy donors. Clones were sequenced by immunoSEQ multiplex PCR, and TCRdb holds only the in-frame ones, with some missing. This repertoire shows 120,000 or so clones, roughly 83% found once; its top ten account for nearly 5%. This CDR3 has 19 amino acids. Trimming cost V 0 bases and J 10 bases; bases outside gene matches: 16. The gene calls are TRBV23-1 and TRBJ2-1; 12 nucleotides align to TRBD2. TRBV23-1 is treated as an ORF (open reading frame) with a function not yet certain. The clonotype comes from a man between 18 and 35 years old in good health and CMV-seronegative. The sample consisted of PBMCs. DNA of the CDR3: TGCGCCAGCAGTCAATCGCCCCACCCATCTAGCGGGAGGGCCCCCGAGCAGTTCTTC. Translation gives CASSQSPHPSSGRAPEQFF.